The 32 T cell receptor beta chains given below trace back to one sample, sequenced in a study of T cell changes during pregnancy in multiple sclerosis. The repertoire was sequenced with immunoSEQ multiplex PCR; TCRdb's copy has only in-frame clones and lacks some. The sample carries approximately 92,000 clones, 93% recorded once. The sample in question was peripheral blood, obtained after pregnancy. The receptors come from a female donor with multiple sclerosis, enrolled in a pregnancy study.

The CDR3, as DNA: TGTGCCAGCAGCCCTCCGGGTTCTGACCACTACAATGAGCAGTTCTTC. Translated: CASSPPGSDHYNEQFF. The chain couples TRBV11-3 to TRBJ2-1; the D is unclear. V lost 5 bases, J lost 3 bases, and 17 bases lay in between. The CDR3 loop spans 16 amino acids. Germline V lookup: CDR1 SGHNT, CDR2 YENEEA.

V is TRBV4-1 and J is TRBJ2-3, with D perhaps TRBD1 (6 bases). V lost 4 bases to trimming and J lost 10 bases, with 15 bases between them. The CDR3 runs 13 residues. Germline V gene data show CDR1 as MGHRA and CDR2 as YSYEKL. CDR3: CASSPETGSAQYF. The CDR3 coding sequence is TGCGCCAGCAGCCCGGAAACAGGGTCCGCGCAGTATTTT.

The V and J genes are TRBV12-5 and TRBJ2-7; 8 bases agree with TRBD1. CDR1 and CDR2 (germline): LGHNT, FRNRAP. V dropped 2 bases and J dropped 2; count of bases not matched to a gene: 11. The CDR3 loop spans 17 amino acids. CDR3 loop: CASGLPLVTGEPYEQYF. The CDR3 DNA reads TGTGCTAGTGGTTTGCCCCTTGTGACAGGGGAACCCTACGAGCAGTACTTC. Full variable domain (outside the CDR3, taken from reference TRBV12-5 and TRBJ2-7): DARVTQTPRHKVTEMGQEVTMRCQPILGHNTVFWYRQTMMQGLELLAYFRNRAPLDDSGMPKDRFSAEMPDATLATLKIQPSEPRDSAVYFCASGLPLVTGEPYEQYFGPGTRLTVT.

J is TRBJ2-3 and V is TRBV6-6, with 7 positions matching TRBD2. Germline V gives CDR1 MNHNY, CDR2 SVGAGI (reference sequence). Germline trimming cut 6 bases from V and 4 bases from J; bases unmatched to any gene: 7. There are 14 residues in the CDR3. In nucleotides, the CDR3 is TGTGCCAGCAGAACTTGGGAGGGATCAGATACGCAGTATTTT. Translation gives CASRTWEGSDTQYF.

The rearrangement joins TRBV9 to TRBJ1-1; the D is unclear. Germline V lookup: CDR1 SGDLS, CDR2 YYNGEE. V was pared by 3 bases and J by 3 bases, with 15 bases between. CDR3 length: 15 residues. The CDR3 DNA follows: TGTGCCAGCAGCGCCACGGTACGGTCGGACACTGAAGCTTTCTTT. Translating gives CASSATVRSDTEAFF.

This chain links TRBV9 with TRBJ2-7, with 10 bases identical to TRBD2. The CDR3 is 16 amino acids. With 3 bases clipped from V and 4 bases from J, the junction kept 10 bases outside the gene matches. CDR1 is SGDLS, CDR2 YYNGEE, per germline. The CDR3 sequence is CASSASPSGSLYEQYF. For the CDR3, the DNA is TGTGCCAGCAGCGCCAGCCCTAGCGGGAGCCTGTACGAGCAGTACTTC.

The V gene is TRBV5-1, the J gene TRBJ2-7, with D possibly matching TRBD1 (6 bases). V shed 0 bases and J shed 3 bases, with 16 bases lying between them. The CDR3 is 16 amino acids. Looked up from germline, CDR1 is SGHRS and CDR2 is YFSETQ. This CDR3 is CASSLEWGRRGYEQYF. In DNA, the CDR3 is TGCGCCAGCAGCTTGGAATGGGGGCGGCGAGGCTACGAGCAGTACTTC.

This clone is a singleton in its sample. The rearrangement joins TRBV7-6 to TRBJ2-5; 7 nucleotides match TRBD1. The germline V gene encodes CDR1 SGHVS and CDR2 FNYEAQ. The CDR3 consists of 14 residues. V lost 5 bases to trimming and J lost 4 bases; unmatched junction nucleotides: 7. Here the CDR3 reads CASSRQGWAETQYF. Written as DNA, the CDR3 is TGTGCCAGCAGCAGACAGGGATGGGCAGAGACCCAGTACTTC.

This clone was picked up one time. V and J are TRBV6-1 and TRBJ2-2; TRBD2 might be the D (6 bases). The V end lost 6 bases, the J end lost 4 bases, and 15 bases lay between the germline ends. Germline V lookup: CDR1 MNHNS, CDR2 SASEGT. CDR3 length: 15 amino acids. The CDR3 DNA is TGTGCCAGCAGCCTAGCGACGTGGAGCACCGGGGAGCTGTTTTTT. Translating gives CASSLATWSTGELFF.

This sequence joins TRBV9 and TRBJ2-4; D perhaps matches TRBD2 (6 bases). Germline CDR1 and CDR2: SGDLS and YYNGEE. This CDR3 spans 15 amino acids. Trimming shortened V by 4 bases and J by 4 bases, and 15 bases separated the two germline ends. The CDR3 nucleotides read TGTGCCAGCAGCCCTTTAACGGGAGCGAAAAACATTCAGTACTTC. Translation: CASSPLTGAKNIQYF.

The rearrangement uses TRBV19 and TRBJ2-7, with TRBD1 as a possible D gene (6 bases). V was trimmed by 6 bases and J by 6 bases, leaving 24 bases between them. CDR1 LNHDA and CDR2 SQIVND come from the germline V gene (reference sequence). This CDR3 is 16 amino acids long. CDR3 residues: CASSVLRDTRTSEQYF. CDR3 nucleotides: TGTGCCAGTAGCGTTCTTCGGGACACCAGAACGAGCGAGCAGTACTTC.

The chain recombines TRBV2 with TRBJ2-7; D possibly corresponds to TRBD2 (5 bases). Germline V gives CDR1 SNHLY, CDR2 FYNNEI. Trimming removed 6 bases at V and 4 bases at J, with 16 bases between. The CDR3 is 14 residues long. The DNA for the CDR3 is TGTGCCAGCAGCGGAGGTAATGACTTATACGAGCAGTACTTC. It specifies CASSGGNDLYEQYF.

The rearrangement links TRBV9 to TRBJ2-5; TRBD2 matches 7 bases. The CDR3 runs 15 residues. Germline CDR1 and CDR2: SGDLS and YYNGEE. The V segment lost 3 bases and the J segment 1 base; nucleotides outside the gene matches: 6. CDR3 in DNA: TGTGCCAGCAGCGGCCGGGACTATAGCCAAGAGACCCAGTACTTC. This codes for CASSGRDYSQETQYF.

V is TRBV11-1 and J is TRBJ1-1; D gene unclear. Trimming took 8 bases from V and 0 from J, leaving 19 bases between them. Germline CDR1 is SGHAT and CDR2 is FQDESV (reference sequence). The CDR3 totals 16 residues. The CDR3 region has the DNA TGTGCCAGCGCCGAGACACGAGGGTTAATGAACACTGAAGCTTTCTTT. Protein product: CASAETRGLMNTEAFF.

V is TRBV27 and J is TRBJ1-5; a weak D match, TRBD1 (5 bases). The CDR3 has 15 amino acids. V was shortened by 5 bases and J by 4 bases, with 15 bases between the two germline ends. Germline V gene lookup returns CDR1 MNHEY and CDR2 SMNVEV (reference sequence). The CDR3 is CASSLRVHPNQPQHF. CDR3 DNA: TGTGCCAGCAGTCTCAGGGTGCACCCAAATCAGCCCCAGCATTTT.

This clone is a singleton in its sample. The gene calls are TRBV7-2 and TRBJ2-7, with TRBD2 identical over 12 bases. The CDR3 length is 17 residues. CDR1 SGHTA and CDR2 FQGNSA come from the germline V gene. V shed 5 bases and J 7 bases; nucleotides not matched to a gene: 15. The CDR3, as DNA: TGTGCCAGCAGCGCAGGACTAGCGGGGCAATCACTAAGGGAGCAGTACTTC. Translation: CASSAGLAGQSLREQYF.

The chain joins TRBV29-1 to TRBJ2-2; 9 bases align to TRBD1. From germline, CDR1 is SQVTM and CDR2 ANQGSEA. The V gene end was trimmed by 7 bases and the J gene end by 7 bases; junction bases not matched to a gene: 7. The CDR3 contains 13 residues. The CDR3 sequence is CSARDREGGELFF. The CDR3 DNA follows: TGCAGCGCCCGGGACAGGGAGGGCGGGGAGCTGTTTTTT.

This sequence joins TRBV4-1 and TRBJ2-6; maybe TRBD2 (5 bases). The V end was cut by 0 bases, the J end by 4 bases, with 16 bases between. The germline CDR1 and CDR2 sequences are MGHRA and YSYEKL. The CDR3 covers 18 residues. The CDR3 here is CASSQEFSGFSGANVLTF. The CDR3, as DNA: TGCGCCAGCAGCCAAGAATTTTCGGGGTTTTCGGGGGCCAACGTCCTGACTTTC.

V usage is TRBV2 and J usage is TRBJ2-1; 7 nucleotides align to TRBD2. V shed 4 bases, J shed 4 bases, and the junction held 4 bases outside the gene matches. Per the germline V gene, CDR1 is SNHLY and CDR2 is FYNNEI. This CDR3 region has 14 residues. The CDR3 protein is CASSGAGPYNEQFF. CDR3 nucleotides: TGTGCCAGCAGTGGAGCGGGGCCTTACAATGAGCAGTTCTTC.

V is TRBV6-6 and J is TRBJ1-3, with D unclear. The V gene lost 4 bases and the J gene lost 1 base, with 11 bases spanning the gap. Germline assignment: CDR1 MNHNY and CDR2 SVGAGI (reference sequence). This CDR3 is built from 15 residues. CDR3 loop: CASSLGAASGNTIYF. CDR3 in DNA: TGTGCCAGCAGTTTGGGTGCGGCATCTGGAAACACCATATATTTT.

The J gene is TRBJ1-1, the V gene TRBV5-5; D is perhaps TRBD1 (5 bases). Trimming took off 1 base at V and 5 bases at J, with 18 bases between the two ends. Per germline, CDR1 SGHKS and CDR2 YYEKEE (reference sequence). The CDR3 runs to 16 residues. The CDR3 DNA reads TGTGCCAGCAGCTTGCTATCGGCAGGGCTAGGTACTGAAGCTTTCTTT. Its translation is CASSLLSAGLGTEAFF.

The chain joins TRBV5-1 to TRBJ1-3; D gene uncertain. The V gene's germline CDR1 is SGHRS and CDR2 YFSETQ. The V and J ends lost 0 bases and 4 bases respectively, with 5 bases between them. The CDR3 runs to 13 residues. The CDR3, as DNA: TGCGCCAGCAGCTTGGCCGAGGGAAACACCATATATTTT. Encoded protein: CASSLAEGNTIYF. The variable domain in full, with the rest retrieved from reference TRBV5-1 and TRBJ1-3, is KAGVTQTPRYLIKTRGQQVTLSCSPISGHRSVSWYQQTPGQGLQFLFEYFSETQRNKGNFPGRFSGRQFSNSRSEMNVSTLELGDSALYLCASSLAEGNTIYFGEGSWLTVV.

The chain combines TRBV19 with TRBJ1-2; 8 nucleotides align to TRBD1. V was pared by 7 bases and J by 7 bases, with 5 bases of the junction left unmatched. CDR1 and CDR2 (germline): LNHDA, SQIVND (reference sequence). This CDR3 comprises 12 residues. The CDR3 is CASIGQGPGYTF. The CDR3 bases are TGTGCCAGTATTGGACAGGGACCTGGCTACACCTTC.

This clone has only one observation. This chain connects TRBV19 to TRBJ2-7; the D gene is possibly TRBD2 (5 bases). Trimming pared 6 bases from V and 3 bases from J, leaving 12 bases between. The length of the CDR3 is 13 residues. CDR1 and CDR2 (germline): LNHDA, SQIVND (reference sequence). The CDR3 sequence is CASSPSRDYEQYF. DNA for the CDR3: TGTGCCAGTAGCCCGTCTCGGGACTACGAGCAGTACTTC.

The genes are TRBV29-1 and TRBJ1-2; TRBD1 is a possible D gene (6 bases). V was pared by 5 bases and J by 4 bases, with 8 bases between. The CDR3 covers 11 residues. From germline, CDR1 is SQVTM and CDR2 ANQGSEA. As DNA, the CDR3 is TGCAGCGTTCGGACAGCCTATGGCTACACCTTC. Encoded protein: CSVRTAYGYTF. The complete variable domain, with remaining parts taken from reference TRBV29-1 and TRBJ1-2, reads SAVISQKPSRDICQRGTSLTIQCQVDSQVTMMFWYRQQPGQSLTLIATANQGSEATYESGFVIDKFPISRPNLTFSTLTVSNMSPEDSSIYLCSVRTAYGYTFGSGTRLTVV.

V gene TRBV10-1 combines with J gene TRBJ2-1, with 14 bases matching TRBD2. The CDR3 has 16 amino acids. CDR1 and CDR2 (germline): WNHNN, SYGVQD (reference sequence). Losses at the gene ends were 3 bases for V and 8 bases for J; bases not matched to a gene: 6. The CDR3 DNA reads TGCGCCAGCAGTGATACCGGGACTAGCGGGAGTGATGAGCAGTTCTTC. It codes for CASSDTGTSGSDEQFF.

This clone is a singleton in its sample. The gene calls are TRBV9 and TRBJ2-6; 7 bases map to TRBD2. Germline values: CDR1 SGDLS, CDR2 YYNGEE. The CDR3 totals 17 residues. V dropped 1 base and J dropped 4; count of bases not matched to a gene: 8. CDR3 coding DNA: TGTGCCAGCAGCGTATCGAGTCTAGCGGCCGGGGCCAACGTCCTGACTTTC. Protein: CASSVSSLAAGANVLTF.

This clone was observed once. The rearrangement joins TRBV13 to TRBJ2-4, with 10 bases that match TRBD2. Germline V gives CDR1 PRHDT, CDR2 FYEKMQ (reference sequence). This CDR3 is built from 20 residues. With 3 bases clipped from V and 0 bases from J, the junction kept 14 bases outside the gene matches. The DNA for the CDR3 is TGTGCCAGCAGCTTCGCCGGGACTAGCGTCATAAGGGGAGCCAAAAACATTCAGTACTTC. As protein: CASSFAGTSVIRGAKNIQYF.

CDR3 nucleotide sequence: TGTGCCAGCAGCCCCCTAGCGGGAGAAGTAAACGAGCAGTACTTC. Protein: CASSPLAGEVNEQYF. This chain joins TRBV11-2 and TRBJ2-7, with 10 bases fitting TRBD2. Germline lookup yields CDR1 SGHAT and CDR2 FQNNGV. The CDR3 has 15 residues. V lost 5 bases to trimming and J lost 5 bases; unmatched junction nucleotides: 9.

CDR3 region: CASLSQAYEQYF. The CDR3 nucleotides are TGTGCCAGTCTTAGTCAGGCCTACGAGCAGTACTTC. V gene TRBV19 combines with J gene TRBJ2-7; no clear D. The CDR3 sequence is 12 residues long. Germline assignment: CDR1 LNHDA and CDR2 SQIVND (reference sequence). V lost 8 bases to trimming and J lost 2 bases, with 10 bases between them.

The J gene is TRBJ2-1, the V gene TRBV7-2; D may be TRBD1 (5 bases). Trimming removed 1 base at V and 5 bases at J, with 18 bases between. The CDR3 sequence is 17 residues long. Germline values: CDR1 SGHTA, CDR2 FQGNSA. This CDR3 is CASSLGYGQGKDNEQFF. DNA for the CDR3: TGTGCCAGCAGCTTAGGATATGGGCAGGGAAAGGACAATGAGCAGTTCTTC.

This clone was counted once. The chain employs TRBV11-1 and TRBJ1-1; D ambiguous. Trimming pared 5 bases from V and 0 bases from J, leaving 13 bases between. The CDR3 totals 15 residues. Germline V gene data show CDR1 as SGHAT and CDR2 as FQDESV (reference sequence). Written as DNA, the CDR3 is TGTGCCAGCAGCCGGGAGAGAAGAATGAACACTGAAGCTTTCTTT. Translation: CASSRERRMNTEAFF.